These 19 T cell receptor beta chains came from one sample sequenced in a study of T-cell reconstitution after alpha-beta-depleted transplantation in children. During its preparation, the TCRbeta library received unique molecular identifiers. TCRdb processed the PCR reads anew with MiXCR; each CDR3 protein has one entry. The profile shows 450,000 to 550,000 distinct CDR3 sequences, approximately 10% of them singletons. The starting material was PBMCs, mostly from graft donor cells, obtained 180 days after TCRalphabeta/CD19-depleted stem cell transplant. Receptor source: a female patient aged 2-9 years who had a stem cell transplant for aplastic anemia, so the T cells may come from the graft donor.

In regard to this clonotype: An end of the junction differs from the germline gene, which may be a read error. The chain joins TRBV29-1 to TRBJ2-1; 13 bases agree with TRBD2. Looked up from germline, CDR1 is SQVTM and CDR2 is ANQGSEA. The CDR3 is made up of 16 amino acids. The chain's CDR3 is CNVDPGLAGRYNEQFF. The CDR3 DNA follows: TGCAACGTTGACCCGGGACTAGCGGGACGCTACAATGAGCAGTTCTTC.

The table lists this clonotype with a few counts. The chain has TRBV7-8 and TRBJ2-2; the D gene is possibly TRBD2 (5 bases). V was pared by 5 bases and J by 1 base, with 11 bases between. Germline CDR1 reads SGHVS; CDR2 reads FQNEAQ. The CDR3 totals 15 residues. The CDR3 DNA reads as TGTGCCAGCAGCGTAAGCGGAAGGAACACCGGGGAGCTGTTTTTT. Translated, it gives CASSVSGRNTGELFF.

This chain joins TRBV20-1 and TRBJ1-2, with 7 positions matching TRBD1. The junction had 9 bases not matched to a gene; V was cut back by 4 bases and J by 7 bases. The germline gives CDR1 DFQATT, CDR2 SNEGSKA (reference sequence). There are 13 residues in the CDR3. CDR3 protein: CSAIRQTGVGYTF. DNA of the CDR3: TGCAGTGCTATCCGCCAAACAGGGGTTGGCTACACCTTC.

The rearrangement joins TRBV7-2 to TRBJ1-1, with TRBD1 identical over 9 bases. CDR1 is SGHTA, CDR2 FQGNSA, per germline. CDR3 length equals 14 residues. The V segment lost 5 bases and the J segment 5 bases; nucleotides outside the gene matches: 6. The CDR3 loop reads CASSEDRGYTEAFF. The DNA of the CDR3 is TGTGCCAGCAGCGAGGACAGGGGATATACTGAAGCTTTCTTT.

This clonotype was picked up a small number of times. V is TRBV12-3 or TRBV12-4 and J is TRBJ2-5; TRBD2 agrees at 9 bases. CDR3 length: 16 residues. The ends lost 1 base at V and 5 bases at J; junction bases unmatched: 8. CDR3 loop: CASSLGLAGLRETQYF. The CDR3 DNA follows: TGTGCCAGCAGTTTAGGGCTAGCGGGACTTCGGGAGACCCAGTACTTC.

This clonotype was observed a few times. The CDR3 reads CASSMGLPEAFF. In nucleotides, the CDR3 is TGTGCCAGTAGTATGGGACTCCCAGAAGCTTTCTTT. The genes are TRBV19 and TRBJ1-1; possible D gene TRBD1, 5 bases. Germline CDR1 is LNHDA and CDR2 is SQIVND (reference sequence). The CDR3 totals 12 residues. V shed 3 bases and J shed 8 bases, with 10 bases lying between them. Full variable domain (remainder filled in from reference TRBV19 and TRBJ1-1): DGGITQSPKYLFRKEGQNVTLSCEQNLNHDAMYWYRQDPGQGLRLIYYSQIVNDFQKGDIAEGYSVSREKKESFPLTVTSAQKNPTAFYLCASSMGLPEAFFGQGTRLTVV.

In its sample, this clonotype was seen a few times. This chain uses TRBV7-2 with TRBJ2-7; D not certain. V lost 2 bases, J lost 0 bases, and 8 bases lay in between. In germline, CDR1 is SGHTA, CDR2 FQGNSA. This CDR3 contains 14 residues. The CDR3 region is CASSLTPYSYEQYF. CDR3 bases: TGTGCCAGCAGCTTAACGCCCTACTCCTACGAGCAGTACTTC.

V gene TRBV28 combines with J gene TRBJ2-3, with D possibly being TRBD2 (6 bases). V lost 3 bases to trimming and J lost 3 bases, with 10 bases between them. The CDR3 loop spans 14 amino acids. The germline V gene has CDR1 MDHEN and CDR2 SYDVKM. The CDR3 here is CASSFRGKTDTQYF. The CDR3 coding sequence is TGTGCCAGCAGTTTCCGGGGGAAAACAGATACGCAGTATTTT.

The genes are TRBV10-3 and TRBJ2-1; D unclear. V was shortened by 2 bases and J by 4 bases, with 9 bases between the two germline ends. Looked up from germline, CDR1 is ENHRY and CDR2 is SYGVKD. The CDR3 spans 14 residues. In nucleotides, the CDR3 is TGTGCCATCAGTGAGGCGTTTAGGTACAATGAGCAGTTCTTC. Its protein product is CAISEAFRYNEQFF.

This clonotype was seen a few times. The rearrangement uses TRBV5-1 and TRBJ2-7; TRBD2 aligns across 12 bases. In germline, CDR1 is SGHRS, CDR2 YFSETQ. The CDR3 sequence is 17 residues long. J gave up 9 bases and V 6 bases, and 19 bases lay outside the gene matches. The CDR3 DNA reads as TGCGCCAGCACTCCTAGCGGGAGGGACGCCTCCTACGTTGGGCAGTACTTC. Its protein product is CASTPSGRDASYVGQYF. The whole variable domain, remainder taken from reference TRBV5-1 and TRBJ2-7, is KAGVTQTPRYLIKTRGQQVTLSCSPISGHRSVSWYQQTPGQGLQFLFEYFSETQRNKGNFPGRFSGRQFSNSRSEMNVSTLELGDSALYLCASTPSGRDASYVGQYFGPGTRLTVT.

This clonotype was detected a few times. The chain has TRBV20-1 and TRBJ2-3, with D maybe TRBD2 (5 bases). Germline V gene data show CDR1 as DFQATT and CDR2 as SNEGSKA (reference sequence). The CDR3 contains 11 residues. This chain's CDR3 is CSGVRGDTQYF. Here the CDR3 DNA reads TGCAGCGGGGTCCGCGGGGATACGCAGTATTTT.

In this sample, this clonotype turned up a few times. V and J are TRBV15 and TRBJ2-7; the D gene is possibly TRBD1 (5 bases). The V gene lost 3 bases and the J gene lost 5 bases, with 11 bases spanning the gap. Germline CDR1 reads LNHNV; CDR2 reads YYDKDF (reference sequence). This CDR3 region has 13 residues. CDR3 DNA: TGTGCCACCAGCAGGTCAGGGTACCACGAGCAGTACTTC. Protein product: CATSRSGYHEQYF.

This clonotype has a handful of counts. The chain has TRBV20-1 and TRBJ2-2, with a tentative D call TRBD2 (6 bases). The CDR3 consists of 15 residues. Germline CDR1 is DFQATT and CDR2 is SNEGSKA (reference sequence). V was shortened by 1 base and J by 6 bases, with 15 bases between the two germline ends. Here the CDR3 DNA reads TGCAGTGCTAGAGTACGACTAGTTTTCCCCGGGGAGCTGTTTTTT. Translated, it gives CSARVRLVFPGELFF.

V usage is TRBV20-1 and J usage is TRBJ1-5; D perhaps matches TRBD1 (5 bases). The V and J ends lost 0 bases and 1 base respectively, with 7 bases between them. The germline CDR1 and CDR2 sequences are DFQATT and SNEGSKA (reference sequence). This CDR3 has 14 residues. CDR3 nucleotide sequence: TGCAGTGCTAGAGATTACAGGAGCAATCAGCCCCAGCATTTT. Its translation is CSARDYRSNQPQHF.

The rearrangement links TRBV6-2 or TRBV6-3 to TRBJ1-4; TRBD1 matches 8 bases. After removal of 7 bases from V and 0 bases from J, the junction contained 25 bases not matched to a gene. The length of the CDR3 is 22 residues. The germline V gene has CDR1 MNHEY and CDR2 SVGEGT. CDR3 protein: CASTRLGHYQRDRTSTNEKLFF. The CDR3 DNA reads TGTGCCAGCACGCGATTGGGCCATTACCAACGGGACAGGACCTCAACTAATGAAAAACTGTTTTTT.

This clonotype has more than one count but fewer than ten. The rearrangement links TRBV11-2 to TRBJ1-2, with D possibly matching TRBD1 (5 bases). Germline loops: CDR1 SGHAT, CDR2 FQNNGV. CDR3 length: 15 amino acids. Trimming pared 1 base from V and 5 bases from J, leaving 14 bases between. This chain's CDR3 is CASSLGSGRAYGYTF. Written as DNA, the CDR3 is TGTGCCAGCAGCTTAGGATCGGGCAGGGCGTATGGCTACACCTTC.

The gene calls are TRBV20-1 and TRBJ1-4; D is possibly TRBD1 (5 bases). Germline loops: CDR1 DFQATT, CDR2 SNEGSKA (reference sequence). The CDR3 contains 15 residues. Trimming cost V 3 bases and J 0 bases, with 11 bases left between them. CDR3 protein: CSASPGQPTNEKLFF. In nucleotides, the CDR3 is TGCAGTGCTAGTCCAGGACAACCAACTAATGAAAAACTGTTTTTT.

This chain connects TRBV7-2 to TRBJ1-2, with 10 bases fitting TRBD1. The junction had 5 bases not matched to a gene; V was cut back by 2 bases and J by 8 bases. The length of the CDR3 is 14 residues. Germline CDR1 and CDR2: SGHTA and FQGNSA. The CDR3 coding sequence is TGTGCCAGCAGCTTAAGGGGACAGGGGAACGGCTACACCTTC. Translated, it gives CASSLRGQGNGYTF.

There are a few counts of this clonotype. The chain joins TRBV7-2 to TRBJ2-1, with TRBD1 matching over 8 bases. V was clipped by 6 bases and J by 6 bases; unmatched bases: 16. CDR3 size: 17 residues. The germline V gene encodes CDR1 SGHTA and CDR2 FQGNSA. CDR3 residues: CASRTNRGSSMGNEQFF. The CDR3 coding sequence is TGTGCCAGCAGAACAAACAGGGGGTCTAGCATGGGCAATGAGCAGTTCTTC. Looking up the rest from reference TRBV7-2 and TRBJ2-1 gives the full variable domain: GAGVSQSPSNKVTEKGKDVELRCDPISGHTALYWYRQSLGQGLEFLIYFQGNSAPDKSGLPSDRFSAERTGGSVSTLTIQRTQQEDSAVYLCASRTNRGSSMGNEQFFGPGTRLTVL.